Here is one T cell receptor beta chain with its context. As yet, its antigen is unknown. Specified time point: neoterminal ileum biopsy at postoperative endoscopy, about 6 months after surgery. The CDR3 consists of 16 residues. The germline gives CDR1 SGHRS, CDR2 YFSETQ. V shed 3 bases and J 2 bases; nucleotides not matched to a gene: 1. These data are taken from a study of T cell repertoires in ileal Crohn's disease. On the study more broadly: Postoperative therapy was given to about half: eleven to twelve thiopurines, about 20 anti-TNF agents. Study-wide points: Clonality above 26.8% at surgery always came with endoscopic recurrence. Postoperative endoscopy occurred within one year, median about 7 months.

The protocol was immunoSEQ multiplex PCR, while the TCRdb copy is restricted to in-frame clones and leaves out a portion. The sample shows more than 15,000 clones, over 60% of them seen only once. The sequence derives from an adult with Crohn's disease. J is TRBJ2-1 and V is TRBV5-1, with TRBD2 matching over 14 bases. Input material: ileal tissue. The CDR3 loop reads CASSWTSGRTYNEQFF. The DNA of the CDR3 is TGCGCCAGCAGCTGGACTAGCGGGAGGACCTACAATGAGCAGTTCTTC.